Listed here are 26 T cell receptor beta chains from one sample, sequenced in a study of cytomegalovirus exposure and HLA in healthy donors. The PCR had 60 Vbeta and 13 Jbeta primers. Clones were sequenced by immunoSEQ multiplex PCR, and TCRdb holds only the in-frame ones, with some missing. Among approximately 140,000 clones, approximately 82% were seen once, and the ten largest hold roughly 3.2%. Material: PBMCs. The receptors were gathered from a man between 18 and 29 years old in good health and CMV-seropositive.

This chain uses TRBV7-6 with TRBJ1-4, with D perhaps matching TRBD1 (5 bases). Germline V gene lookup returns CDR1 SGHVS and CDR2 FNYEAQ. V lost 0 bases and J lost 5, with 13 bases in between. This CDR3 has 16 residues. The CDR3 loop reads CASSLAMPGGNEKLFF. The CDR3 coding sequence is TGTGCCAGCAGCTTAGCAATGCCTGGGGGGAATGAAAAACTGTTTTTT.

The V call is TRBV7-9, the J call TRBJ1-2, with TRBD1 identical over 7 bases. Germline values: CDR1 SEHNR, CDR2 FQNEAQ (reference sequence). The CDR3 is 17 amino acids. V was pared by 4 bases and J by 0 bases, with 11 bases of the junction left unmatched. This CDR3 is CASSSSDRPFSNYGYTF. DNA of the CDR3: TGTGCCAGCAGCTCCTCGGACAGGCCTTTTTCTAACTATGGCTACACCTTC.

The chain joins TRBV2 to TRBJ2-1; D might be TRBD1 (5 bases). This CDR3 is built from 13 residues. V was shortened by 4 bases and J by 15 bases, with 19 bases between the two germline ends. Germline V gives CDR1 SNHLY, CDR2 FYNNEI. CDR3 sequence: CASSVLESGSPFF. The CDR3 DNA reads as TGTGCCAGCAGTGTCCTCGAGTCAGGGTCCCCGTTCTTC.

The chain employs TRBV5-4 and TRBJ2-3; TRBD2 matches 9 bases. After removal of 10 bases from V and 2 bases from J, the junction contained 11 bases not matched to a gene. The CDR3 sequence is 15 residues long. Germline CDR1 and CDR2: SGHNT and YYREEE (reference sequence). This CDR3 is CAGGEREANTDTQYF. The CDR3 DNA reads as TGTGCCGGGGGGGAGCGGGAGGCCAACACAGATACGCAGTATTTT.

The gene calls are TRBV5-1 and TRBJ2-5; D possibly corresponds to TRBD1 (6 bases). With 4 bases removed from V and 1 base from J, the gap between germline ends came to 20 bases. The CDR3 has 17 residues. Germline CDR1 SGHRS, CDR2 YFSETQ. CDR3 region: CASSPSTGLNAQETQYF. The CDR3 nucleotides read TGCGCCAGCAGCCCCTCAACAGGGTTGAACGCCCAAGAGACCCAGTACTTC.

This clone came up a few times. The gene calls are TRBV30 and TRBJ2-2, with D possibly matching TRBD2 (5 bases). V lost 2 bases and J 6 bases, leaving 7 bases between the germline ends. The CDR3 extends over 12 amino acids. Looked up from germline, CDR1 is GTSNPN and CDR2 is SVGIG (reference sequence). The CDR3 nucleotides read TGTGCCTGGAGTCGGGGTCCCGGGGAGCTGTTTTTT. Protein sequence: CAWSRGPGELFF.

The CDR3 coding sequence is TGTGCCAGCAGCGCGCAGGGGGGAAACACTGAAGCTTTCTTT. Protein: CASSAQGGNTEAFF. V and J are TRBV7-9 and TRBJ1-1, with 7 bases that match TRBD1. The CDR3 loop spans 14 amino acids. The junction had 5 bases not matched to a gene; V was cut back by 5 bases and J by 2 bases. Germline V gives CDR1 SEHNR, CDR2 FQNEAQ (reference sequence).

V gene TRBV7-9 combines with J gene TRBJ2-1; D possibly corresponds to TRBD1 (6 bases). Germline V gene data show CDR1 as SEHNR and CDR2 as FQNEAQ (reference sequence). The CDR3 sequence is 15 residues long. Trimming took off 0 bases at V and 0 bases at J, with 6 bases between the two ends. CDR3 nucleotides: TGTGCCAGCAGCTTAGCGGACAGCTCCTACAATGAGCAGTTCTTC. Amino acids: CASSLADSSYNEQFF.

This chain connects TRBV18 to TRBJ1-1; unclear D gene. V lost 2 bases and J 0 bases, leaving 4 bases between the germline ends. The CDR3 covers 13 residues. Germline V gives CDR1 KGHSH, CDR2 LQKENI. CDR3: CASSPTVNTEAFF. In DNA form, the CDR3 reads TGTGCCAGCTCACCAACGGTGAACACTGAAGCTTTCTTT. Together with reference TRBV18 and TRBJ1-1, the CDR3 gives the full variable domain: NAGVMQNPRHLVRRRGQEARLRCSPMKGHSHVYWYRQLPEEGLKFMVYLQKENIIDESGMPKERFSAEFPKEGPSILRIQQVVRGDSAAYFCASSPTVNTEAFFGQGTRLTVV.

V is TRBV30 and J is TRBJ2-5, with a weak D call TRBD2 (6 bases). The J call is in doubt because the DNA end fits TRBJ2-7 better. Per the germline V gene, CDR1 is GTSNPN and CDR2 is SVGIG (reference sequence). The CDR3 length is 16 residues. The CDR3 reads CAWSVHSGVLADEQYF. CDR3 DNA: TGTGCCTGGAGTGTACATTCTGGGGTACTAGCCGACGAGCAGTACTTC.

The V gene is TRBV25-1, the J gene TRBJ2-7, with 9 bases matching TRBD2. Germline V gives CDR1 MGHDK, CDR2 SYGVNS. CDR3 length: 15 amino acids. The ends lost 5 bases at V and 3 bases at J; junction bases unmatched: 8. CDR3 DNA: TGTGCCAGCAGTCTGCGGGCTAGCGGGGTCTACGAGCAGTACTTC. Amino acid sequence: CASSLRASGVYEQYF.

V and J are TRBV11-2 and TRBJ1-4, with D possibly matching TRBD1 (6 bases). Trimming shortened V by 8 bases and J by 5 bases, and 15 bases separated the two germline ends. The CDR3 has 14 amino acids. Germline V lookup: CDR1 SGHAT, CDR2 FQNNGV. The CDR3 sequence: CASHLSGGNEKLFF. CDR3 nucleotide sequence: TGTGCCAGCCACCTCTCGGGGGGCAATGAAAAACTGTTTTTT.

V gene TRBV6-1 combines with J gene TRBJ2-5; weak D call: TRBD1 (5 bases). The closer fit of TRBJ2-7 to the DNA end suggests the J call may be wrong. CDR3 length: 12 amino acids. Per germline, CDR1 MNHNS and CDR2 SASEGT. CDR3 DNA sequence: TGTGCCAGCAGGGACACATCCTACGAGCAGTACTTC. This gives the protein CASRDTSYEQYF.

The chain is built from TRBV4-1 and TRBJ2-1; TRBD1 aligns across 7 bases. V shed 3 bases and J 3 bases; nucleotides not matched to a gene: 5. The V gene's germline CDR1 is MGHRA and CDR2 YSYEKL. There are 15 residues in the CDR3. The CDR3 nucleotides are TGCGCCAGCAGCCAGACAGGGATCGACTACAATGAGCAGTTCTTC. It codes for CASSQTGIDYNEQFF.

This chain uses TRBV4-1 with TRBJ2-2; D perhaps matches TRBD2 (5 bases). From germline, CDR1 is MGHRA and CDR2 YSYEKL. The CDR3 is made up of 17 amino acids. The V end lost 2 bases, the J end lost 0 bases, and 13 bases lay between the germline ends. The chain's CDR3 is CASSQLTQRSNTGELFF. The DNA for the CDR3 is TGCGCCAGCAGCCAACTGACGCAGCGGTCGAACACCGGGGAGCTGTTTTTT.

CDR3 region: CASSLRPVGLAGVPNGEQYF. DNA of the CDR3: TGTGCCAGCAGTTTGAGGCCTGTGGGACTAGCGGGAGTCCCTAATGGCGAGCAGTACTTC. The chain couples TRBV27 to TRBJ2-7; 14 nucleotides agree with TRBD2. From germline, CDR1 is MNHEY and CDR2 SMNVEV (reference sequence). The trim removed 3 bases at V and 6 bases at J, leaving 19 bases unmatched. This CDR3 region has 20 residues.

On this clone itself: At one of its ends the junction is not consistent with the germline gene, which may arise from a read error. V usage is TRBV7-9 and J usage is TRBJ2-7; no clear D. Germline CDR1 reads SEHNR; CDR2 reads FQNEAQ (reference sequence). This CDR3 spans 11 amino acids. The CDR3 loop is CSSSQAWEQYF. CDR3 nucleotide sequence: TGTTCCAGCAGCCAAGCTTGGGAGCAGTACTTC.

The gene calls are TRBV6-5 and TRBJ2-6; D call uncertain. Germline assignment: CDR1 MNHEY and CDR2 SVGAGI. The CDR3 loop spans 16 amino acids. The V end was cut by 2 bases, the J end by 4 bases, with 12 bases between. CDR3 bases: TGTGCCAGCAGTTACATAGAAGAGTGGGGGGCCAACGTCCTGACTTTC. It encodes CASSYIEEWGANVLTF.

This chain uses TRBV27 with TRBJ1-2; 10 bases fit TRBD1. This CDR3 is 12 amino acids long. J lost 8 bases, V lost 5 bases, and 2 bases had no gene match. CDR1 and CDR2 from the germline V gene are MNHEY and SMNVEV (reference sequence). CDR3 sequence reads: CASSMTGGGYTF. CDR3 nucleotides: TGTGCCAGCAGTATGACAGGGGGCGGCTACACCTTC.

DNA for the CDR3: TGTGCCAGTAGTATAGAGTTAGGGGCGGACTATGGCTACACCTTC. Its translation is CASSIELGADYGYTF. The chain joins TRBV19 to TRBJ1-2; D may be TRBD1 (5 bases). The V gene lost 0 bases and the J gene lost 3 bases, with 11 bases spanning the gap. The CDR3 loop spans 15 amino acids. Germline V gives CDR1 LNHDA, CDR2 SQIVND (reference sequence).

This chain joins TRBV27 and TRBJ1-2, with 10 positions matching TRBD1. The germline CDR1 and CDR2 sequences are MNHEY and SMNVEV (reference sequence). The CDR3 is made up of 18 amino acids. V lost 3 bases to trimming and J lost 5 bases; unmatched junction nucleotides: 15. This CDR3 reads CASSFQNPRTGGGYGYTF. CDR3 nucleotides: TGTGCCAGCAGTTTCCAAAACCCGAGGACAGGGGGAGGATATGGCTACACCTTC.

This chain links TRBV28 with TRBJ1-1; TRBD1 might be the D (5 bases). CDR3 length: 13 residues. Germline CDR1 is MDHEN and CDR2 is SYDVKM. V was shortened by 3 bases and J by 11 bases, with 16 bases between the two germline ends. CDR3 loop: CASSFRRGHVAFF. DNA for the CDR3: TGTGCCAGCAGTTTCAGGAGGGGCCATGTGGCTTTCTTT.

CDR3 protein: CASSPQGATGEAFF. CDR3 coding DNA: TGCGCCAGCAGCCCACAGGGGGCCACCGGCGAAGCTTTCTTT. The chain links TRBV5-1 to TRBJ1-1; 9 bases align to TRBD1. The CDR3 spans 14 residues. Losses at the gene ends were 4 bases for V and 8 bases for J; bases not matched to a gene: 9. Germline loops: CDR1 SGHRS, CDR2 YFSETQ. Variable domain in full (rest from reference TRBV5-1 and TRBJ1-1): KAGVTQTPRYLIKTRGQQVTLSCSPISGHRSVSWYQQTPGQGLQFLFEYFSETQRNKGNFPGRFSGRQFSNSRSEMNVSTLELGDSALYLCASSPQGATGEAFFGQGTRLTVV.

This chain connects TRBV5-4 to TRBJ2-5; 7 positions agree with TRBD2. Trimming removed 7 bases from V and 0 bases from J; junction bases left unmatched: 3. The V gene's germline CDR1 is SGHNT and CDR2 YYREEE (reference sequence). The length of the CDR3 is 13 residues. CDR3 coding DNA: TGTGCCAGCGCAGGGAGGGACCAAGAGACCCAGTACTTC. Translated, it gives CASAGRDQETQYF.

The J gene is TRBJ2-5, the V gene TRBV5-6; a possible D gene is TRBD1 (5 bases). Trimming shortened V by 0 bases and J by 5 bases, and 8 bases separated the two germline ends. The germline V gene has CDR1 SGHDT and CDR2 YYEEEE. The CDR3 consists of 13 residues. The CDR3 DNA sequence: TGTGCCAGCAGCTTGGGGACACCGGAGACCCAGTACTTC. Translation: CASSLGTPETQYF.

V is TRBV14 and J is TRBJ2-2; the D gene is possibly TRBD1 (6 bases). Trimming removed 3 bases at V and 0 bases at J, with 8 bases between. The germline CDR1 and CDR2 sequences are SGHDN and FVKESK. This CDR3 region has 15 residues. CDR3 DNA: TGTGCCAGCAGCCACAGGGGCGCGAACACCGGGGAGCTGTTTTTT. Its translation: CASSHRGANTGELFF.